This is a list of T cell receptor beta chains from one sample in a study of identical twins. A single record per CDR3 protein comes from TCRdb applying MiXCR to the 5' RACE reads. Counted here are over 500,000 distinct CDR3 sequences, around 20% occurring once; the ten biggest clones make up about 0.93%. These data are also associated with another study on T cells expressing NK-cell markers.

Sequencing input: CD4+ T cells sorted from blood. The receptors were sampled from a woman younger than 35 in good health. Each CDR3 is given with its conserved first and last residue. A D gene is named only where the DNA matches it firmly. For some rows the clone size is stated as once, few or many, or as a class when expanded; others skip it.

abundance	v_gene	j_gene	d_gene	CDR3nt	CDR3aa
-	TRBV4-2	TRBJ2-2	-	TGTGCCAGCAGCCCCACAACCCTGAGGACCGGGGAGCTGTTTTTT	CASSPTTLRTGELFF
-	TRBV7-9	TRBJ2-1	-	TGTGCCAGCAGTCTCTTGGACGGCAATGAGCAGTTCTTC	CASSLLDGNEQFF
many	TRBV6-2/TRBV6-3	TRBJ2-7	TRBD2	TGTGCCAGCAGTAAAGTCGGACTAGCGAACGAGCAGTACTTC	CASSKVGLANEQYF
few	TRBV7-6	TRBJ2-1	TRBD2	TGTGCCAGCAGTCGTCTAGCGGGGGCTCAGATAAAGCTCTCTGTTCGTGAGCAGTTCTTC	CASSRLAGAQIKLSVREQFF
few	TRBV20-1	TRBJ2-2	TRBD2	TGCAGTGCTAGAGATCCTAGCGGGGGGGCGCCCGGGGAGCTGTTTTTT	CSARDPSGGAPGELFF
-	TRBV5-1	TRBJ2-1	TRBD2	TGCGCCAGCAGCGGCGGGACTAGCGGACAACCATTTGAGCAGTTCTTC	CASSGGTSGQPFEQFF
-	TRBV24-1	TRBJ2-1	TRBD2	TGTGCCACCAGTGATAGGAGCGGGGGGGCCAATGAGCAGTTCTTC	CATSDRSGGANEQFF
few	TRBV20-1	TRBJ2-4	TRBD2	TGCAGTGCTTACAAGGGGACTATCCATGTAAACATTCAGTACTTC	CSAYKGTIHVNIQYF
few	TRBV6-1	TRBJ2-5	TRBD1	TGTGCCAGCAGTGGACAGGGACCGGGAGAGACCCAGTACTTC	CASSGQGPGETQYF
many	TRBV15	TRBJ1-2	-	TGTGCCACCAGCAGAGTGGACGGCGCTGGCTACACCTTC	CATSRVDGAGYTF
few	TRBV27	TRBJ2-7	TRBD2	TGTGCCAGCACCTTAAGGGCTAGCGGCTCCTACGAGCAGTACTTC	CASTLRASGSYEQYF
-	TRBV5-1	TRBJ2-2	-	TGCGCCAGCAGCTTGGATGGGGAATTCCCAAACGGCGGGGAGCTGTTTTTT	CASSLDGEFPNGGELFF
-	TRBV6-2/TRBV6-3	TRBJ1-1	-	TGTGCCAGCAGTTACTCGGGAATTGAAGCTTTCTTT	CASSYSGIEAFF
-	TRBV4-2	TRBJ2-3	TRBD2	TGTGCCAGCAGCCAATCCGCGGGGGGGAGAGGGGCCACTAGCACAGATACGCAGTATTTT	CASSQSAGGRGATSTDTQYF
-	TRBV29-1	TRBJ1-2	-	TGCAGCGTCGGGGCGGGACAAAACTATGGCTACACCTTC	CSVGAGQNYGYTF
many	TRBV12-3/TRBV12-4	TRBJ2-6	-	TGTGCCAGCAGTGGGGCCAACGTCCTGACTTTC	CASSGANVLTF
many	TRBV5-1	TRBJ2-3	-	TGCGCCAGCAGCTTGGGCCGGGCGACAGATACGCAGTATTTT	CASSLGRATDTQYF
-	TRBV6-1	TRBJ1-5	-	TGTGCCAGCAGTGAATCGGGAAAGCGGCAGCCCCAGCATTTT	CASSESGKRQPQHF
few	TRBV7-2	TRBJ2-5	TRBD1	TGTGCCAGCAGCCCCCGACAGGGACGTTCTGGCCAAGAGACCCAGTACTTC	CASSPRQGRSGQETQYF